These 29 T cell receptor beta chains originate from one sample sequenced in a study of blood T cells in healthy people across ages. It was with a sample-barcoded 5' primer and a J-beta primer mix that a second PCR of roughly 6 to 11 cycles was run. MiXCR, run by TCRdb on the 5' RACE reads, gives a single entry per CDR3 protein. This table has around 870,000 distinct CDR3 sequences, around 30% appearing once. Sequencing was carried out using blood. The receptor source for this set is a woman older than 75 in good health.

Comments on this clonotype: It may be a read error: a sequence one base away is much more abundant. The gene calls are TRBV12-3 or TRBV12-4 and TRBJ2-1, with TRBD2 as a possible D gene (5 bases). Near its end, the DNA agrees better with TRBJ2-7, so the J call may be wrong. The CDR3 is 17 amino acids. Written as DNA, the CDR3 is TGTGCCAGCACCCAAAGTGGAAGCGGCCGCTCCTACAATGAGCAGTACTTC. Protein: CASTQSGSGRSYNEQYF.

The rearrangement links TRBV5-1 to TRBJ2-1; TRBD2 agrees at 13 bases. The CDR3 is made up of 15 amino acids. In germline, CDR1 is SGHRS, CDR2 YFSETQ. V lost 2 bases and J lost 7; bases outside the gene matches: 3. The CDR3 reads CASSLGTSGANEQFF. The CDR3 nucleotides are TGCGCCAGCAGCTTAGGGACTAGCGGGGCAAATGAGCAGTTCTTC. The full variable domain, rest sourced from reference TRBV5-1 and TRBJ2-1, is KAGVTQTPRYLIKTRGQQVTLSCSPISGHRSVSWYQQTPGQGLQFLFEYFSETQRNKGNFPGRFSGRQFSNSRSEMNVSTLELGDSALYLCASSLGTSGANEQFFGPGTRLTVL.

Many counts were recorded for this clonotype. This chain links TRBV20-1 with TRBJ1-2; maybe TRBD1 (5 bases). Germline V gives CDR1 DFQATT, CDR2 SNEGSKA (reference sequence). Trimming removed 0 bases from V and 0 bases from J, with 14 bases in between. This CDR3 contains 16 residues. DNA of the CDR3: TGCAGTGCTAGAGACTTCTCCGGGACGGCTAACTATGGCTACACCTTC. Amino acid sequence: CSARDFSGTANYGYTF.

This clonotype was detected only a few times. V gene TRBV6-2 or TRBV6-3 combines with J gene TRBJ2-2; 7 bases map to TRBD1. This CDR3 is 14 amino acids long. Germline V gene sequence: CDR1 MNHEY, CDR2 SVGEGT. The junction had 8 bases not matched to a gene; V was cut back by 6 bases and J by 7 bases. This chain's CDR3 is CASSRGQNGGELFF. The CDR3 bases are TGTGCCAGCAGCCGGGGACAGAACGGCGGGGAGCTGTTTTTT.

This clonotype was observed at least ten times. This rearrangement joins TRBV7-2 to TRBJ1-1; possibly TRBD1 for D (5 bases). V was trimmed by 4 bases and J by 1 base, leaving 10 bases between them. The CDR3 is 14 amino acids. Germline-derived CDR1 and CDR2 are SGHTA and FQGNSA. The CDR3 spells CASSSGTRNTEAFF. The CDR3 bases are TGTGCCAGCAGCTCAGGGACCCGGAACACTGAAGCTTTCTTT.

This clonotype has a handful of counts. V gene TRBV6-2 or TRBV6-3 combines with J gene TRBJ1-1; 8 bases match TRBD1. There are 17 residues in the CDR3. V lost 2 bases to trimming and J lost 1 base; unmatched junction nucleotides: 9. Per the germline V gene, CDR1 is MNHEY and CDR2 is SVGEGT. The CDR3 spells CASSYAAGQGTNTEAFF. The CDR3, as DNA: TGTGCCAGCAGTTACGCCGCCGGACAGGGAACGAACACTGAAGCTTTCTTT.

The gene calls are TRBV7-2 and TRBJ1-1; possible D gene TRBD1, 5 bases. V lost 5 bases to trimming and J lost 8 bases, with 15 bases between them. The CDR3 consists of 13 residues. Per the germline V gene, CDR1 is SGHTA and CDR2 is FQGNSA. The DNA of the CDR3 is TGTGCCAGCAGCCCGACAGCCCTGACCGAAGCTTTCTTT. Protein product: CASSPTALTEAFF.

Of note for this clonotype: A much larger clone lies one base from this, so it may be a read error. The chain couples TRBV7-2 to TRBJ1-4; a weak D match, TRBD1 (5 bases). Germline values: CDR1 SGHTA, CDR2 FQGNSA. The CDR3 runs 15 residues. The CDR3 here is CAGSLVGAREEKLFF. The CDR3, as DNA: TGTGCCGGCAGCTTAGTTGGGGCCCGTGAGGAAAAACTGTTTTTT.

In its sample, this clonotype was seen many times. V is TRBV5-1 and J is TRBJ2-3, with D hard to call. This CDR3 region has 13 residues. The V gene lost 0 bases and the J gene lost 4 bases, with 6 bases spanning the gap. Germline lookup yields CDR1 SGHRS and CDR2 YFSETQ. The CDR3, as DNA: TGCGCCAGCAGCTTGGGGCAAGCAGATACGCAGTATTTT. This codes for CASSLGQADTQYF.

This clonotype was recorded many times. The gene calls are TRBV29-1 and TRBJ2-5; D might be TRBD1 (7 bases). V shed 2 bases and J shed 5 bases, with 12 bases lying between them. Germline V gives CDR1 SQVTM, CDR2 ANQGSEA. The CDR3 runs to 13 residues. The CDR3: CSVESGGLETQYF. The CDR3 region has the DNA TGCAGCGTTGAATCAGGGGGGCTGGAGACCCAGTACTTC.

This clonotype was picked up many times. This rearrangement joins TRBV6-2 or TRBV6-3 to TRBJ2-6; D is unclear. Deletions cut 2 bases from V and 6 bases from J, with 8 bases between. The germline V gene encodes CDR1 MNHEY and CDR2 SVGEGT. The CDR3 has 14 residues. CDR3 protein: CASSYVVEANVLTF. The DNA of the CDR3 is TGTGCCAGCAGTTACGTTGTTGAGGCCAACGTCCTGACTTTC.

This clonotype was seen repeatedly, ten times or more. The chain has TRBV12-3 or TRBV12-4 and TRBJ1-2; D ambiguous. Trimming took 6 bases from V and 6 from J, leaving 14 bases between them. CDR3 length equals 13 residues. The CDR3 protein is CASSRTASHGYTF. The CDR3 nucleotides read TGTGCCAGCAGCCGAACAGCCAGCCATGGCTACACCTTC.

This rearrangement joins TRBV19 to TRBJ1-5; D gene uncertain. Trimming removed 7 bases at V and 0 bases at J, with 19 bases between. The CDR3 has 17 amino acids. Germline loops: CDR1 LNHDA, CDR2 SQIVND (reference sequence). As DNA, the CDR3 is TGTGCCAGTACCCCAGTAATAACAGCCTATAGCAATCAGCCCCAGCATTTT. Residues: CASTPVITAYSNQPQHF.

This clonotype has at least ten counts. The CDR3 loop reads CASSLRTSEETQYF. In DNA, the CDR3 is TGCGCCAGCAGCTTGAGGACTAGTGAAGAGACCCAGTACTTC. V usage is TRBV5-1 and J usage is TRBJ2-5, with TRBD2 matching over 7 bases. V lost 1 base to trimming and J lost 3 bases; unmatched junction nucleotides: 3. Germline V gives CDR1 SGHRS, CDR2 YFSETQ. The CDR3 is made up of 14 amino acids.

This clonotype was detected only a few times. The chain employs TRBV11-2 and TRBJ2-2; maybe TRBD1 (5 bases). The ends were cut back, 5 bases at V and 3 bases at J, with 13 bases in the middle. Germline V CDR1 and CDR2: SGHAT, FQNNGV. The CDR3 is made up of 15 amino acids. CDR3 coding DNA: TGTGCCAGCAGCCAACAACGACAGCACACCGGGGAGCTGTTTTTT. Its protein is CASSQQRQHTGELFF.

The chain employs TRBV7-6 and TRBJ2-7, with D possibly matching TRBD2 (5 bases). The CDR3 is 12 amino acids. V lost 5 bases to trimming and J lost 5 bases, with 10 bases between them. Germline V gene sequence: CDR1 SGHVS, CDR2 FNYEAQ. CDR3 sequence (DNA): TGTGCCAGCAGCCCAGGAGGTCACGAGCAGTACTTC. Translated: CASSPGGHEQYF.

Turning to this clonotype: A much larger clone differs by one base, so this may be a read error. This chain joins TRBV5-1 and TRBJ2-3; 7 nucleotides agree with TRBD1. The CDR3 sequence is 16 residues long. V gave up 2 bases and J gave up 6 bases; unmatched junction bases: 12. CDR1 and CDR2 (germline): SGHRS, YFSETQ. As DNA, the CDR3 is TGCGCCAGCAGCTTCGTGGGGGACAGCCATACGGATACGCAGTATTTT. It encodes CASSFVGDSHTDTQYF.

The rearrangement joins TRBV7-9 to TRBJ2-2, with 10 bases lining up with TRBD1. Looked up from germline, CDR1 is SEHNR and CDR2 is FQNEAQ (reference sequence). This CDR3 region has 17 residues. Germline trimming cut 1 base from V and 7 bases from J; bases unmatched to any gene: 9. CDR3 bases: TGTGCCAGCAGCTTAGACCACGACAGGGGGCAAGGCGGGGAGCTGTTTTTT. Its translation: CASSLDHDRGQGGELFF.

The chain employs TRBV28 and TRBJ2-2, with a possible D match to TRBD2 (6 bases). V lost 7 bases to trimming and J lost 7 bases, with 16 bases between them. This CDR3 contains 14 residues. Germline loops: CDR1 MDHEN, CDR2 SYDVKM. In DNA, the CDR3 is TGTGCCAGCAAGGAGCGGGCGAGAGACGGGGAGCTGTTTTTT. It encodes CASKERARDGELFF.

The V gene is TRBV7-2, the J gene TRBJ1-2; D might be TRBD1 (6 bases). Trimming pared 7 bases from V and 2 bases from J, leaving 17 bases between. Germline CDR1 is SGHTA and CDR2 is FQGNSA. CDR3 length equals 15 residues. The CDR3: CASNSWTVLNYGYTF. DNA of the CDR3: TGTGCCAGCAACTCCTGGACAGTCTTAAACTATGGCTACACCTTC.

This clonotype was detected many times. One end of the junction does not line up with germline, which may come from a read error. The rearrangement uses TRBV3-1 and TRBJ2-7, with no clear D. There are 12 residues in the CDR3. CDR1 is LGHDT and CDR2 is YNNKEL in the germline V gene (reference sequence). The CDR3 DNA sequence: TGTGCCAGCAGCCGGTCCTCCAACGAGCAGTACTTC. Its protein product is CASSRSSNEQYF.

This clonotype was seen a few times. This chain connects TRBV6-2 or TRBV6-3 to TRBJ1-5; D is unclear. CDR1 and CDR2 from the germline V gene are MNHEY and SVGEGT. CDR3 length: 13 amino acids. The V and J ends lost 8 bases and 1 base respectively, with 9 bases between them. The CDR3 sequence is CASGWTSNQPQHF. As DNA, the CDR3 is TGTGCCAGCGGGTGGACGAGCAATCAGCCCCAGCATTTT.

V and J are TRBV6-5 and TRBJ2-1; perhaps TRBD1 as D (6 bases). TRBJ2-7 matches the DNA end more closely, so the J call is doubtful. Germline V gene data show CDR1 as MNHEY and CDR2 as SVGAGI. The CDR3 covers 15 residues. CDR3 sequence (DNA): TGTGCCAGCAGCCCCAGGGGTAGGTCCTACAATGAGCAGTACTTC. Amino acids: CASSPRGRSYNEQYF.

The chain has TRBV12-3 or TRBV12-4 and TRBJ2-3; TRBD2 matches at 13 bases. V gave up 3 bases and J gave up 2 bases; unmatched junction bases: 5. The length of the CDR3 is 17 residues. The CDR3 spells CASSFGGLAGSTDTQYF. The CDR3 DNA sequence: TGTGCCAGCAGTTTCGGGGGACTAGCGGGGTCCACAGATACGCAGTATTTT.

A note on this clonotype: One end of the junction fails to match germline, which may point to a read error. This chain links TRBV5-1 with TRBJ2-5; 7 nucleotides line up with TRBD2. This CDR3 has 14 residues. Germline V lookup: CDR1 SGHRS, CDR2 YFSETQ. CDR3 loop: CASSLSGAQETRYF. For the CDR3, the DNA is TGCGCCAGCAGCCTCAGCGGGGCACAAGAGACCCGGTACTTC.

This clonotype occurred many times. V usage is TRBV14 and J usage is TRBJ2-5; 9 bases agree with TRBD2. The CDR3 covers 16 residues. In germline, CDR1 is SGHDN, CDR2 FVKESK. V was pared by 5 bases and J by 2 bases, with 9 bases of the junction left unmatched. The CDR3 DNA is TGTGCCAGCAGCGGAAAAGGACTAGCGCCTCAAGAGACCCAGTACTTC. This translates into CASSGKGLAPQETQYF.

This clonotype was recorded at least ten times. The chain carries TRBV5-1 and TRBJ2-7; D gene uncertain. V was cut by 2 bases and J by 3 bases, with 9 bases left in between. Per germline, CDR1 SGHRS and CDR2 YFSETQ. There are 13 residues in the CDR3. As DNA, the CDR3 is TGCGCCAGCAGCTTCGGACGTATCTACGAGCAGTACTTC. As protein: CASSFGRIYEQYF.

This clonotype showed up many times. The J gene is TRBJ2-5, the V gene TRBV29-1; D might be TRBD2 (7 bases). The germline V and J ends were trimmed by 7 bases and 5 bases, with 14 bases remaining between them. Germline CDR1 reads SQVTM; CDR2 reads ANQGSEA. The CDR3 totals 12 residues. CDR3 in amino acids: CSGGGARETQYF. CDR3 bases: TGCAGCGGAGGGGGGGCACGGGAGACCCAGTACTTC.

Regarding this clonotype: This CDR3 fails to terminate in the conserved phenylalanine or tryptophan, so it likely reflects a read error. This chain uses TRBV6-1 with TRBJ2-1; D may be TRBD1 (6 bases). The germline CDR1 and CDR2 sequences are MNHNS and SASEGT. The CDR3 loop spans 12 amino acids. V shed 5 bases and J shed 7 bases, with 9 bases lying between them. This chain's CDR3 is CASSPQGNEQFL. The CDR3 region has the DNA TGTGCCAGCAGTCCACAGGGTAATGAGCAGTTCCTC.